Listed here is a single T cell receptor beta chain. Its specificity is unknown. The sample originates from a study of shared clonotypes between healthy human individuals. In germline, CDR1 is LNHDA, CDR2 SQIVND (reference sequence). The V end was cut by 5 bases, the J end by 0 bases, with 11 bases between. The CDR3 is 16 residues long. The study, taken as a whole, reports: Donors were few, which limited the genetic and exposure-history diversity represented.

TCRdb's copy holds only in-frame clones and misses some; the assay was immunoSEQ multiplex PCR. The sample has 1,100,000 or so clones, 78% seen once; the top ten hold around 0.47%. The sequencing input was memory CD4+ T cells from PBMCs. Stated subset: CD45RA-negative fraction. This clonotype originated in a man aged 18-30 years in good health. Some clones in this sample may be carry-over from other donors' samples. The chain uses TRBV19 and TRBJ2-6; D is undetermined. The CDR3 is CASSGIQASGANVLTF. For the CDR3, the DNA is TGTGCCAGTAGTGGGATCCAAGCCTCTGGGGCCAACGTCCTGACTTTC. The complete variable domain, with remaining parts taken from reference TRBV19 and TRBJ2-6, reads DGGITQSPKYLFRKEGQNVTLSCEQNLNHDAMYWYRQDPGQGLRLIYYSQIVNDFQKGDIAEGYSVSREKKESFPLTVTSAQKNPTAFYLCASSGIQASGANVLTFGAGSRLTVL.